A single sample gave rise to the 25 T cell receptor beta chains below, sequenced in a study of CXCR3-negative and CXCR3-positive naive CD8 T cells. 5' RACE that incorporated UMI labels was used to prepare the TRB cDNA libraries. From the 5' RACE reads, TCRdb lists one entry per CDR3 protein and no DNA. Listed are about 130,000 distinct CDR3 sequences; 0.29% falls within the top ten. What was sequenced was naive CXCR3- CD8+ T cells from blood. Subset of the sample: CD45RO-CCR7+CD27+CD95- naive CD8+ T cells lacking CXCR3 (TNR3-). These receptors originate from a human donor in good health. Some clones in this sample may be carry-over from other donors' samples.

The chain combines TRBV28 with TRBJ2-1. This CDR3 contains 11 residues. Germline CDR1 and CDR2: MDHEN and SYDVKM. This CDR3 is CASSFTYEQFF.

The CDR3: CSVVWPDGYEQYF. This chain links TRBV29-1 with TRBJ2-7. Germline V gene lookup returns CDR1 SQVTM and CDR2 ANQGSEA. CDR3 size: 13 residues.

The chain carries TRBV6-1 and TRBJ2-1; TCRdb selects TRBD2, and the lack of DNA leaves this call unchecked. Germline V gives CDR1 MNHNS, CDR2 SASEGT. The CDR3 extends over 15 amino acids. CDR3 protein: CASSERLAGGREQFF.

This rearrangement joins TRBV14 to TRBJ2-1. The CDR3 is 13 amino acids. The V gene's germline CDR1 is SGHDN and CDR2 FVKESK. This chain's CDR3 is CASSQGHGSEQFF.

The chain carries TRBV4-2 and TRBJ2-7; TCRdb reports TRBD1, a call that lacks DNA to check it against. There are 16 residues in the CDR3. In germline, CDR1 is LGHNA, CDR2 YNFKEQ. The CDR3 is CASSPVRTRVLSEQYF.

The V call is TRBV19, the J call TRBJ1-2; TCRdb selects TRBD1, and the lack of DNA leaves this call unchecked. CDR3 length equals 15 residues. Germline V lookup: CDR1 LNHDA, CDR2 SQIVND (reference sequence). CDR3 region: CASSIYRQDHYGYTF.

The gene calls are TRBV7-9 and TRBJ2-6; the D gene TCRdb calls, TRBD1, cannot be checked with no DNA. The CDR3 runs 19 residues. Germline CDR1 and CDR2: SEHNR and FQNEAQ (reference sequence). The CDR3 is CASRLLEGQESSGANVLTF.

The chain recombines TRBV29-1 with TRBJ2-7; TCRdb indicates TRBD1, and absent DNA this call remains unverified. Germline CDR1 reads SQVTM; CDR2 reads ANQGSEA. The CDR3 spans 14 residues. CDR3 in amino acids: CSVEGTGELYEQYF.

The V and J genes are TRBV27 and TRBJ2-1; as DNA is missing, the TRBD1 call by TCRdb cannot be tested. Germline CDR1 MNHEY, CDR2 SMNVEV (reference sequence). The CDR3 length is 13 residues. The CDR3 sequence: CASSLDGGDEQFF.

J is TRBJ1-4 and V is TRBV7-9. This CDR3 comprises 15 residues. The germline V gene has CDR1 SEHNR and CDR2 FQNEAQ (reference sequence). CDR3 residues: CASSTAGGLNEKLFF. Full variable domain (missing parts from reference TRBV7-9 and TRBJ1-4): DTGVSQNPRHKITKRGQNVTFRCDPISEHNRLYWYRQTLGQGPEFLTYFQNEAQLEKSRLLSDRFSAERPKGSFSTLEIQRTEQGDSAMYLCASSTAGGLNEKLFFGSGTQLSVL.

The V call is TRBV7-6, the J call TRBJ2-2. CDR1 is SGHVS and CDR2 is FNYEAQ in the germline V gene. The CDR3 consists of 14 residues. CDR3: CASSLVYNTGELFF.

This chain joins TRBV12-3 or TRBV12-4 and TRBJ2-1. CDR3 length: 14 residues. CDR3 sequence reads: CASSMAVSYNEQFF.

The chain uses TRBV12-3 or TRBV12-4 and TRBJ2-2; with no DNA, the TCRdb D assignment of TRBD1 cannot be verified. The CDR3 is 17 residues long. The CDR3 here is CASSSLLRRGSTGELFF.

The chain couples TRBV3-1 to TRBJ2-3. Germline CDR1 and CDR2: LGHDT and YNNKEL (reference sequence). CDR3 length: 16 residues. CDR3 sequence reads: CASSHVGFGNTDTQYF.

The V call is TRBV27, the J call TRBJ2-2; the TCRdb call, TRBD2, lacks DNA for checking. The V gene's germline CDR1 is MNHEY and CDR2 SMNVEV (reference sequence). There are 16 residues in the CDR3. The CDR3: CASSTRLAANTGELFF.

This chain uses TRBV5-1 with TRBJ1-1; TCRdb lists TRBD1, though no DNA is available to test this call. Germline CDR1 reads SGHRS; CDR2 reads YFSETQ. The CDR3 is 14 residues long. The CDR3 reads CASSLEQGRTEAFF.

The rearrangement joins TRBV6-6 to TRBJ2-1; TCRdb's D call of TRBD2 is untestable without DNA. The V gene's germline CDR1 is MNHNY and CDR2 SVGAGI (reference sequence). The CDR3 is 14 amino acids. CDR3: CATNEALDYNEQFF.

J is TRBJ2-3 and V is TRBV5-1. Germline V gene sequence: CDR1 SGHRS, CDR2 YFSETQ. The CDR3 totals 16 residues. The CDR3 region is CASSLLGGPSTDTQYF.

The V and J genes are TRBV10-3 and TRBJ2-7; TCRdb calls TRBD2, which cannot be checked without DNA. Germline CDR1 is ENHRY and CDR2 is SYGVKD. The CDR3 contains 12 residues. CDR3 amino acids: CAISSGGYEQYF.

The chain couples TRBV7-8 to TRBJ2-1; TCRdb returns TRBD2, unconfirmable since there is no DNA. The CDR3 spans 15 residues. Germline CDR1 SGHVS, CDR2 FQNEAQ. This chain's CDR3 is CASSLVLAANNEQFF.

The chain is built from TRBV11-1 and TRBJ2-7; checking the TCRdb D call of TRBD1 is not possible without DNA. CDR1 and CDR2 from the germline V gene are SGHAT and FQDESV (reference sequence). This CDR3 contains 14 residues. CDR3 loop: CASGLGGATYEQYF.

This chain uses TRBV6-6 with TRBJ2-3; the D call of TRBD1 rests on TCRdb alone, since no DNA is present to check it. The length of the CDR3 is 18 residues. Germline values: CDR1 MNHNY, CDR2 SVGAGI (reference sequence). CDR3 protein: CASTPLPGGHYGTDTQYF.

The J gene is TRBJ1-1, the V gene TRBV12-3 or TRBV12-4. CDR3 size: 14 residues. The CDR3 loop reads CASSLGLKNTEAFF.

The rearrangement joins TRBV7-9 to TRBJ2-6. CDR3 length equals 13 residues. CDR1 and CDR2 from the germline V gene are SEHNR and FQNEAQ (reference sequence). The CDR3 sequence: CASSTSGANVLTF.

The rearrangement links TRBV29-1 to TRBJ2-3; TCRdb calls TRBD2, which cannot be checked without DNA. CDR1 is SQVTM and CDR2 is ANQGSEA in the germline V gene. The CDR3 spans 15 residues. The CDR3 region is CSVELAREGPDTQYF.